By sample share, the clone carrying this T cell receptor beta chain is medium-sized (0.01 to 0.1%). Its antigen is not known. BIOMED2 TRB-A/B primer pools were used in multiplex TRB PCR. A single record per CDR3 protein comes from TCRdb applying MiXCR to the multiplex PCR reads. The data contain 13,000 or so distinct CDR3 sequences, about 25% of them singletons. This entry is derived from a study of T and B cells in COVID-19 patients. Study-level findings and limits: No sequencing was yet done of CD4+, regulatory or CD8+ subsets, or of SARS-CoV-2-responsive or tetramer+ sorted cells. Blood from mildly ill patients while symptomatic, and early samples from severe cases, were scarce.

From blood, about 240-550 ng of genomic DNA served as TRB template. The CDR3 runs to 12 residues. The germline CDR1 and CDR2 sequences are LNHDA and SQIVND (reference sequence). The V end was cut by 3 bases, the J end by 8 bases, with 10 bases between. Sequencing was done on a sample of blood. The sequence was collected from a human donor who had recovered from COVID-19. The chain has TRBV19 and TRBJ1-2; D is unclear. The DNA of the CDR3 is TGTGCCAGTAGTATCCCCCCCGGGGGCTACACCTTC. This encodes CASSIPPGGYTF.